These 10 T cell receptor beta chains came from one sample sequenced in a study of breast tumors, draining lymph nodes, adjacent tissues. From the multiplex PCR reads, TCRdb called clonotypes with MiXCR, one entry per CDR3 protein. Here the sample spans some 25,000 distinct CDR3 sequences, around 25% being singletons. Sequenced sample: breast tumor tissue. These TCRs come from a female donor with breast cancer. Some clones in this sample may be carry-over from other donors' samples.

This clonotype has a count of ten or more. The chain links TRBV5-4 to TRBJ1-2; D is unclear. Trimming took off 1 base at V and 7 bases at J, with 11 bases between the two ends. There are 13 residues in the CDR3. CDR1 and CDR2 from the germline V gene are SGHNT and YYREEE (reference sequence). The CDR3 bases are TGTGCCAGCAGCTTGAACGGGGTGGGTGGCTACACCTTC. Translation: CASSLNGVGGYTF.

This clonotype was seen many times. The V and J genes are TRBV4-1 and TRBJ2-1; no reliable D call. Germline loops: CDR1 MGHRA, CDR2 YSYEKL. The CDR3 length is 14 residues. V dropped 2 bases and J dropped 4 bases, with 9 bases sitting between them. CDR3 sequence: CASSQPDPYNEQFF. DNA of the CDR3: TGCGCCAGCAGCCAACCCGACCCGTACAATGAGCAGTTCTTC.

This clonotype was seen repeatedly, ten times or more. The chain employs TRBV27 and TRBJ1-6; the D gene is possibly TRBD1 (5 bases). V was cut by 6 bases and J by 9 bases, with 24 bases left in between. The length of the CDR3 is 17 residues. Germline CDR1 is MNHEY and CDR2 is SMNVEV (reference sequence). The CDR3 loop is CASSQTLPGIRGSPLHF. CDR3 bases: TGTGCCAGCAGCCAAACTCTGCCGGGAATTAGGGGTTCACCCCTCCACTTT.

This clonotype was recorded at least ten times. CDR3 nucleotide sequence: TGCGCCAGCAGCTTGGCGGCAGGGGCGCTGGCCGGGGAGCTGTTTTTT. Its translation: CASSLAAGALAGELFF. The chain combines TRBV5-1 with TRBJ2-2; D is perhaps TRBD1 (6 bases). Germline CDR1 reads SGHRS; CDR2 reads YFSETQ. Between the trimmed V and J ends, which lost 0 bases and 6 bases, there was a span of 15 bases. This CDR3 comprises 16 residues.

This clonotype was counted ten times or more. J is TRBJ2-3 and V is TRBV6-1, with D uncertain. Deletions cut 1 base from V and 5 bases from J, with 7 bases between. Per the germline V gene, CDR1 is MNHNS and CDR2 is SASEGT. The CDR3 loop spans 13 amino acids. CDR3 residues: CASSEGRGDTQYF. The CDR3 nucleotides read TGTGCCAGCAGTGAAGGTCGAGGAGATACGCAGTATTTT.

This clonotype has at least ten counts. The rearrangement joins TRBV29-1 to TRBJ2-1; D possibly corresponds to TRBD1 (5 bases). This CDR3 has 14 amino acids. Per germline, CDR1 SQVTM and CDR2 ANQGSEA. V lost 7 bases, J lost 0 bases, and 13 bases lay in between. The CDR3 here is CSGQSRISYNEQFF. Written as DNA, the CDR3 is TGCAGCGGACAGAGCCGGATCTCCTACAATGAGCAGTTCTTC.

This chain uses TRBV19 with TRBJ2-3; 8 bases are a match to TRBD1. From germline, CDR1 is LNHDA and CDR2 SQIVND (reference sequence). V was pared by 6 bases and J by 6 bases, with 11 bases of the junction left unmatched. This CDR3 is 15 amino acids long. This CDR3 is CASRSRDRWSDTQYF. DNA of the CDR3: TGTGCCAGTAGAAGCCGGGACAGGTGGTCGGATACGCAGTATTTT.

As for this clonotype: The junction differs from germline at one of its ends, possibly a read error. The gene calls are TRBV7-2 and TRBJ2-3, with D maybe TRBD1 (6 bases). Germline CDR1 and CDR2: SGHTA and FQGNSA. The CDR3 loop spans 14 amino acids. The CDR3 sequence is CASGRGTSPDTRYF. The DNA for the CDR3 is TGTGCCAGCGGCAGAGGGACATCCCCCGATACGCGGTATTTT.

This clonotype has ten or more counts. The chain links TRBV4-2 to TRBJ2-1; D gene ambiguous. CDR1 and CDR2 from the germline V gene are LGHNA and YNFKEQ. The CDR3 length is 17 residues. V shed 4 bases and J shed 0 bases, with 16 bases lying between them. The CDR3 region is CASSPLDGRSSYNEQFF. The DNA for the CDR3 is TGTGCCAGCAGCCCCTTAGACGGCAGGAGCTCCTACAATGAGCAGTTCTTC.

This clonotype was counted between two and nine times. The chain carries TRBV6-1 and TRBJ2-3; D is perhaps TRBD2 (5 bases). The V end was cut by 2 bases, the J end by 0 bases, with 18 bases between. Germline CDR1 and CDR2: MNHNS and SASEGT. CDR3 length: 18 amino acids. CDR3 loop: CASSEFTRSGVSTDTQYF. As DNA, the CDR3 is TGTGCCAGCAGTGAATTCACCAGGAGCGGAGTTAGCACAGATACGCAGTATTTT.